Below, 7 T cell receptor beta chains from the same sample are listed, as sequenced in a study of blood T cell repertoires in COVID-19 (dated by TCRdb to about 2020). Library preparation was by the immunoSEQ multiplex PCR assay. TCRdb took this table from immuneACCESS and kept in-frame rearrangements with V and J called. Such tables lack part of the clones; where checked against another copy, unresolved V genes explain under half of the gap, and the rest is unexplained. The sample profile shows some 110,000 clones; around nine tenths of them were found once. 4.5% of the sample belongs to the ten largest clones. Material: peripheral blood. All receptors come from a middle-aged man with acute or convalescent COVID-19.

The chain is built from TRBV10-2 and TRBJ2-1; possible D gene TRBD2, 6 bases. The CDR3 covers 11 residues. Germline CDR1 reads WSHSY; CDR2 reads SAAADI. The V end lost 11 bases, the J end lost 7 bases, and 12 bases lay between the germline ends. The CDR3 here is CAAGGSNEQFF. Here the CDR3 DNA reads TGCGCCGCCGGAGGGTCGAATGAGCAGTTCTTC.

The chain employs TRBV5-4 and TRBJ1-6; 8 positions match TRBD1. There are 13 residues in the CDR3. V was clipped by 4 bases and J by 10 bases; unmatched bases: 4. CDR1 SGHNT and CDR2 YYREEE come from the germline V gene (reference sequence). The CDR3 bases are TGTGCCAGCAGCCAACAGGGGGAATCACCCCTCCACTTT. Its translation: CASSQQGESPLHF.

The V call is TRBV10-3, the J call TRBJ2-3; D remains unclear. Germline V gene data show CDR1 as ENHRY and CDR2 as SYGVKD. V gave up 3 bases and J gave up 4 bases, with 5 bases separating them. CDR3 length equals 12 residues. For the CDR3, the DNA is TGTGCCATCAGTGAACCGGCAGATACGCAGTATTTT. As protein: CAISEPADTQYF.

This chain links TRBV7-2 with TRBJ1-5; 7 bases align to TRBD1. The germline gives CDR1 SGHTA, CDR2 FQGNSA. Trimming at V came to 3 bases and at J to 5 bases, leaving 4 bases not matched to a gene. This CDR3 is 14 amino acids long. The CDR3 reads CASSFRQGDQPQHF. Written as DNA, the CDR3 is TGTGCCAGCAGCTTCAGACAGGGTGATCAGCCCCAGCATTTT.

V gene TRBV5-4 combines with J gene TRBJ2-1; TRBD2 is a possible D gene (5 bases). V lost 2 bases, J lost 8 bases, and 5 bases lay in between. CDR1 is SGHNT and CDR2 is YYREEE in the germline V gene (reference sequence). This CDR3 comprises 11 residues. CDR3 in amino acids: CASSFSDEQFF. CDR3 coding DNA: TGTGCCAGCAGCTTTAGCGATGAGCAGTTCTTC.

The V gene is TRBV19, the J gene TRBJ1-2; unclear D gene. Trimming shortened V by 6 bases and J by 2 bases, and 10 bases separated the two germline ends. This CDR3 has 13 residues. Germline CDR1 LNHDA, CDR2 SQIVND (reference sequence). CDR3 loop: CASRARSNYGYTF. The DNA for the CDR3 is TGTGCCAGTAGGGCCCGCTCCAACTATGGCTACACCTTC.

The chain links TRBV4-2 to TRBJ1-1; D perhaps matches TRBD1 (5 bases). V gave up 0 bases and J gave up 4 bases, with 21 bases separating them. The length of the CDR3 is 18 residues. Germline CDR1 and CDR2: LGHNA and YNFKEQ. CDR3 sequence: CASSQEIGRVQRGTEAFF. The CDR3, as DNA: TGTGCCAGCAGCCAAGAAATAGGCAGGGTGCAAAGGGGCACTGAAGCTTTCTTT.